This T cell receptor beta chain was identified in a study of Tregs in tolerant kidney transplant recipients. General study points: Donor-specific Treg expansion exceeded global Treg expansion in tolerant patients, suggesting antigen drive. Validation in larger populations is needed because few patients were studied.

CD4+CD25+CD127- Tregs, CD4+CD25- non-Tregs, CD4 and CD8 cells were sorted. Note on this clone: Antigen specificity is unknown.

The repertoire was sequenced with immunoSEQ multiplex PCR; TCRdb's copy has only in-frame clones and lacks some. The sample has just under 65,000 clones, roughly 98% seen once. Germline loops: CDR1 MDHEN, CDR2 SYDVKM. Trimming cost V 0 bases and J 6 bases, with 17 bases left between them. The CDR3 runs to 16 residues. The material sequenced was Tregs from blood, taken before the transplant. V gene TRBV28 combines with J gene TRBJ1-1, with D possibly matching TRBD1 (6 bases). The TCR was taken from a human donor who received a combined kidney and bone marrow transplant. CDR3: CASSLWLGGPGAEAFF. The CDR3 DNA is TGTGCCAGCAGTTTATGGCTAGGGGGACCAGGCGCTGAAGCTTTCTTT.